This TCR beta chain was identified in a study of blood T cell repertoires in COVID-19. This CDR3 contains 15 residues. The J segment lost 4 bases and the V segment lost 5 bases, leaving 9 bases of the junction unmatched. From germline, CDR1 is SGHTA and CDR2 FQGNSA. Repertoires were generated with immunoSEQ multiplex PCR, while TCRdb's copy carries only in-frame clones and drops some. The sample consists of 150,000 or so clones, 60% to 85% of them appearing once. The sequenced sample consisted of peripheral blood. The rearrangement uses TRBV7-2 and TRBJ2-3, with 7 bases identical to TRBD2. The clonotype comes from an elderly woman with active or convalescent COVID-19. CDR3 amino acids: CASSLGTAGADTQYF. CDR3 nucleotides: TGTGCCAGCAGCCTAGGGACTGCGGGGGCAGATACGCAGTATTTT.